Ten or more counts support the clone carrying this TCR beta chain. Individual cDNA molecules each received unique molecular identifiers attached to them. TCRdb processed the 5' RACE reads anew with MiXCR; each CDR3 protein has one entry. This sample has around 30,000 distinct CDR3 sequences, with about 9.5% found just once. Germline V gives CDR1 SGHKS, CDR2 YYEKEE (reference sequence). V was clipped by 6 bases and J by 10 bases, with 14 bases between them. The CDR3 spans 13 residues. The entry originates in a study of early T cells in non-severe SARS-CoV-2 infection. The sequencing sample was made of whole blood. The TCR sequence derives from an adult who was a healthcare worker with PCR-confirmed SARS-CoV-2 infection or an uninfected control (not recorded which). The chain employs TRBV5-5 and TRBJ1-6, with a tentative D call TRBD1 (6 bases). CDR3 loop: CASNSDRRSPLHF. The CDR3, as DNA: TGTGCCAGCAACTCGGACAGACGATCACCCCTCCACTTT. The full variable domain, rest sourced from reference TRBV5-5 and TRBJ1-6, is DAGVTQSPTHLIKTRGQQVTLRCSPISGHKSVSWYQQVLGQGPQFIFQYYEKEERGRGNFPDRFSARQFPNYSSELNVNALLLGDSALYLCASNSDRRSPLHFGNGTRLTVT.